This T cell receptor (beta chain) was captured in a study of regulatory T cells. Study-wide findings and caveats: Hydrophobic residues at CDR3 positions 6 and 7 were enriched in conventional CD4+ T cells of CD3G-deficient patients.

The PCR used 52 TRBV and 13 TRBJ primers. Here immunoSEQ multiplex PCR was the method, and the copy in TCRdb shows in-frame clones only, minus some. The table shows about 34,000 clones, with over 90% occurring only once. Patients aged 2 to 39 years had fewer naive and more memory CD4+ and CD8+ T cells. CD4+ cells were sorted into CD25-high CD127-low regulatory cells and CD25-low CD127-high conventional cells. To note about this clone: What it binds is not known.

Sequencing was carried out using conventional CD4+ T cells sorted from blood. The origin of this receptor is a child aged 2 to 15 with CD3G deficiency.

CDR3 DNA: TGTGCCACCGCAAAACCCCATAGGGGCCCTCCGTTCTTC. It yields the protein CATAKPHRGPPFF. This rearrangement joins TRBV28 to TRBJ2-1; perhaps TRBD1 as D (5 bases). The length of the CDR3 is 13 residues. Germline V gene lookup returns CDR1 MDHEN and CDR2 SYDVKM. Trimming stripped 10 bases from V and 15 bases from J, with 25 bases between.